This TCR beta chain was found in a study of blood T cell repertoires in COVID-19. V shed 4 bases and J 0 bases; nucleotides not matched to a gene: 6. In germline, CDR1 is PRHDT, CDR2 FYEKMQ (reference sequence). The CDR3 has 17 residues. Repertoires were generated with immunoSEQ multiplex PCR, while TCRdb's copy carries only in-frame clones and drops some. The repertoire has 100,000 or so clones, about 75% of them found once; the top ten carry roughly a fifth. The source material was peripheral blood. This clonotype was sampled from a woman aged 65 to 85 with acute or convalescent COVID-19. The chain employs TRBV13 and TRBJ2-3; 11 nucleotides line up with TRBD2. This chain's CDR3 is CASSSLAGEYSTDTQYF. The CDR3 nucleotides read TGTGCCAGCAGCTCACTAGCGGGGGAGTATAGCACAGATACGCAGTATTTT.